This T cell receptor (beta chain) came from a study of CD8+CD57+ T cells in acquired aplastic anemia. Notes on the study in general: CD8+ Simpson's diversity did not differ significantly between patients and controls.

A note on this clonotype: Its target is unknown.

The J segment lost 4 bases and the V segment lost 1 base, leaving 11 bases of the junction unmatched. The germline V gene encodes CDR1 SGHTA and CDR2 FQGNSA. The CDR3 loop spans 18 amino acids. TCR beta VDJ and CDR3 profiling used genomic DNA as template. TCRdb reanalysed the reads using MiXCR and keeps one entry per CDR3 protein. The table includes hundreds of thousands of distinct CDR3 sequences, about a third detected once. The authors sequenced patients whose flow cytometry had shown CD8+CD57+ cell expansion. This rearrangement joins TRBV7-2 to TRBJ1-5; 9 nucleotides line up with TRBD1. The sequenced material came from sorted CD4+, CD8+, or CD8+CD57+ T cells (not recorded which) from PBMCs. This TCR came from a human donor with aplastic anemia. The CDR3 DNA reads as TGTGCCAGCAGCTTAGGGCTACCGGGACAGGGAGATAATCAGCCCCAGCATTTT. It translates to CASSLGLPGQGDNQPQHF.